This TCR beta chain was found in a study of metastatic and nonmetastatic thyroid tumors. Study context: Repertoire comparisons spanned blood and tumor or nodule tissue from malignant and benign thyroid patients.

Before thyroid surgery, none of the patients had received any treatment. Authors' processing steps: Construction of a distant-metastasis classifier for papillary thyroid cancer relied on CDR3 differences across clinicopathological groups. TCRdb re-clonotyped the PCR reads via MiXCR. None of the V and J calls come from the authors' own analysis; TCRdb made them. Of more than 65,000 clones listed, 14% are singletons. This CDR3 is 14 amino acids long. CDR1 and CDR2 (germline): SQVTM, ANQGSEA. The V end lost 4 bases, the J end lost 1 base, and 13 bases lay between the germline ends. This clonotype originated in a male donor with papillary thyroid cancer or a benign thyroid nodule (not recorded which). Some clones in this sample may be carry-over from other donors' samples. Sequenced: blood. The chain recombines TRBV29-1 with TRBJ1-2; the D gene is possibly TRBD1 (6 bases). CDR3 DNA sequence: TGCAGCGTTGTAGGGGGGGCCTTTAACTATGGCTACACCTTC. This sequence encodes CSVVGGAFNYGYTF.